The 6 T cell receptor beta chains given below trace back to one sample, sequenced in a study of blood T cells in healthy people across ages. The authors ran a second PCR of about 7 to 11 cycles using a sample-barcoded 5' primer and a J-beta primer mix. Each CDR3 protein gets one entry after TCRdb re-called the 5' RACE reads with MiXCR. The sample shows about 1.1 million distinct CDR3 sequences, approximately 38% of them seen only once. Sequencing used blood. Receptor source: a man younger than 35 in good health.

The chain couples TRBV24-1 to TRBJ2-2, with D possibly TRBD1 on 5 matching bases. In germline, CDR1 is KGHDR, CDR2 SFDVKD. V lost 9 bases to trimming and J lost 6 bases, with 10 bases between them. The CDR3 sequence is 12 residues long. CDR3 sequence (DNA): TGTGCCACCGAGATAGGGGCCGGGGAGCTGTTTTTT. This sequence encodes CATEIGAGELFF.

The V call is TRBV2, the J call TRBJ2-5; D is possibly TRBD1 (6 bases). The end of the DNA fits TRBJ2-7 better, so the J call may be wrong. Germline V gene data show CDR1 as SNHLY and CDR2 as FYNNEI. This CDR3 comprises 15 residues. The CDR3: CASSETQGWPYEQYF. The CDR3 DNA reads TGTGCCAGCAGTGAAACACAGGGCTGGCCCTACGAGCAGTACTTC.

As to this clonotype: A much larger clone is a single base away; this may be a read error. The rearrangement joins TRBV29-1 to TRBJ2-1, with a weak D call TRBD1 (6 bases). Germline V gene sequence: CDR1 SQVTM, CDR2 ANQGSEA. The CDR3 totals 15 residues. Trimming stripped 3 bases from V and 8 bases from J, with 20 bases between. CDR3 in DNA: TGCAGCGTTGATGCGAGGGACCCACAGGGCGATGAGCAGTTCTTC. It translates to CSVDARDPQGDEQFF.

This sequence joins TRBV6-1 and TRBJ1-2; D is unclear. This CDR3 has 14 amino acids. V dropped 0 bases and J dropped 4 bases, with 9 bases sitting between them. Germline V CDR1 and CDR2: MNHNS, SASEGT. CDR3 nucleotides: TGTGCCAGCAGTGAAGCGCGGAATCTCTATGGCTACACCTTC. Translation gives CASSEARNLYGYTF.

This clonotype occurred a few times. The DNA of the CDR3 is TGTGCCAGCAGCGAGCCTTGGGGTCTCCACGAGCAGTACTTC. Its translation: CASSEPWGLHEQYF. The V gene is TRBV7-9, the J gene TRBJ2-5; D unclear. Matching the DNA end better, TRBJ2-7 makes the J call doubtful. This CDR3 spans 14 amino acids. Germline V gives CDR1 SEHNR, CDR2 FQNEAQ (reference sequence).

The rearrangement uses TRBV28 and TRBJ1-1, with D perhaps matching TRBD1 (5 bases). Germline-derived CDR1 and CDR2 are MDHEN and SYDVKM. Between the trimmed V and J ends, which lost 2 bases and 3 bases, there was a span of 10 bases. The CDR3 runs to 14 residues. The CDR3 DNA reads as TGTGCCAGCAGTTTACAAAAACAGGACACTGAAGCTTTCTTT. It translates to CASSLQKQDTEAFF. Combining the CDR3 with reference TRBV28 and TRBJ1-1 gives the whole variable domain DVKVTQSSRYLVKRTGEKVFLECVQDMDHENMFWYRQDPGLGLRLIYFSYDVKMKEKGDIPEGYSVSREKKERFSLILESASTNQTSMYLCASSLQKQDTEAFFGQGTRLTVV.